This is a list of T cell receptor beta chains from one sample in a study of T cell responses to AZD1222 COVID-19 vaccine. Data came from immunoSEQ multiplex PCR; TCRdb stores just in-frame clones and leaves some out. The table has around 260,000 clones, 93% seen once. This specimen was peripheral blood, taken on day 0 of AZD1222 vaccination. Receptors originate from an adult in good health. Both conserved end residues are part of each CDR3. The D gene is left open where the match is weak. Some rows mark clone size as missing; the rest say once, few, many or name a class of expanded clone.

.	TRBV5-1	.	TRBJ1-1	TGCGCCAGCAGCCCAACACTGACAGGGAACACTGAAGCTTTCTTT	CASSPTLTGNTEAFF
.	TRBV9	.	TRBJ2-7	TGTGCCAGCAGCGGAGGGACGGCAAACTCCTACGAGCAGTACTTC	CASSGGTANSYEQYF
.	TRBV2	.	TRBJ2-3	TGTGCCAGCAGTGTGGCTAGCGTGGGCACAGATACGCAGTATTTT	CASSVASVGTDTQYF
TRBD1	TRBV2	.	TRBJ1-2	TGTGCCAGCAACAGGGGGGATGGCTACACCTTC	CASNRGDGYTF
.	TRBV5-4	.	TRBJ1-2	TGTGCCAGCAGCTTGGGGCAGGGTTATAACTATGGCTACACCTTC	CASSLGQGYNYGYTF
TRBD2	TRBV18	.	TRBJ2-1	TGTGCCAGCTCGATCGGGACTAGCGTCTACAATGAGCAGTTCTTC	CASSIGTSVYNEQFF
.	TRBV5-1	.	TRBJ2-3	TGCGCCAGCAGCTTGGGTTCCAGCACAGATACGCAGTATTTT	CASSLGSSTDTQYF
TRBD1	TRBV27	.	TRBJ1-6	TGTGCCAGCAGTTCAACCGGGACAGGGGTATCACCCCTCCACTTT	CASSSTGTGVSPLHF
.	TRBV28	.	TRBJ2-2	TGTGCCAGCTGGGTGACACCAAACACCGGGGAGCTGTTTTTT	CASWVTPNTGELFF
TRBD1	TRBV28	.	TRBJ2-7	TGTGCCAGCGTCAGACAGGGAGAACACTACGAGCAGTACTTC	CASVRQGEHYEQYF
.	TRBV9	.	TRBJ2-7	TGTGCCAGCAGCCCCTCGTGGGGCGAGCAGTACTTC	CASSPSWGEQYF
.	TRBV28	once	TRBJ1-5	TGTGCCAGCTCGTGGGGCAGGGTAAGCAATCAGCCCCAGCATTTT	CASSWGRVSNQPQHF